The 7 T cell receptor beta chains listed next were all sequenced from one sample in a study of read filtering for tumor transcriptome and immune sequencing. Molecular barcoded adaptors covering alpha/delta and beta/gamma chains were used on roughly 400 ng RNA. One entry per CDR3 protein results from TCRdb running MiXCR on the reads. The sample includes approximately 37,000 distinct CDR3 sequences, around 15% of them seen just once. The specimen sequenced was a population of CD138-negative cells sorted from bone marrow. These receptor sequences come from a donor over 35 with multiple myeloma.

This clonotype was picked up many times. The chain has TRBV5-1 and TRBJ2-7, with no clear D. The CDR3 sequence is 12 residues long. Trimming cost V 4 bases and J 3 bases, with 8 bases left between them. The germline V gene encodes CDR1 SGHRS and CDR2 YFSETQ. The CDR3 coding sequence is TGCGCCAGCAGCACCGGAGACTACGAGCAGTACTTC. Its protein product is CASSTGDYEQYF.

This clonotype was observed many times. The chain joins TRBV9 to TRBJ1-5; D possibly corresponds to TRBD1 (5 bases). CDR1 SGDLS and CDR2 YYNGEE come from the germline V gene. This CDR3 contains 16 residues. V dropped 3 bases and J dropped 1 base, with 14 bases sitting between them. The CDR3 loop reads CASSDGGFWSNQPQHF. As DNA, the CDR3 is TGTGCCAGCAGCGACGGGGGGTTTTGGAGCAATCAGCCCCAGCATTTT.

With regard to this clonotype: With a far larger clone one base away, a read error is the likely cause. The CDR3 does not end in the conserved phenylalanine or tryptophan, so this is likely a read error. This chain joins TRBV7-9 and TRBJ2-1; D is unresolved. CDR1 is SEHNR and CDR2 is FQNEAQ in the germline V gene (reference sequence). This CDR3 comprises 13 residues. With 5 bases removed from V and 4 bases from J, the gap between germline ends came to 9 bases. CDR3 sequence reads: CASSQGDYNEQFL. The CDR3 DNA reads as TGTGCCAGCAGCCAAGGAGATTACAATGAGCAGTTCCTC.

The rearrangement uses TRBV6-5 and TRBJ1-1, with D hard to call. The CDR3 has 14 residues. Germline loops: CDR1 MNHEY, CDR2 SVGAGI. V shed 2 bases and J shed 5 bases, with 12 bases lying between them. The CDR3 reads CASSYRRGGTEAFF. CDR3 bases: TGTGCCAGCAGTTACAGACGGGGAGGGACTGAAGCTTTCTTT.

In this sample, this clonotype turned up many times. The chain uses TRBV3-1 and TRBJ2-4; TRBD1 is a possible D gene (6 bases). Trimming left V 5 bases short and J 1 base short, with 18 bases between. Germline CDR1 reads LGHDT; CDR2 reads YNNKEL (reference sequence). CDR3 length: 17 amino acids. The CDR3 sequence: CASSRGTPDWAKNIQYF. In DNA, the CDR3 is TGTGCCAGCAGCAGGGGGACCCCAGATTGGGCCAAAAACATTCAGTACTTC.

This clonotype was observed at least ten times. The chain employs TRBV18 and TRBJ2-3, with TRBD2 as a possible D gene (5 bases). The CDR3 is made up of 13 amino acids. The V and J ends lost 3 bases and 3 bases respectively, with 7 bases between them. Germline V gene lookup returns CDR1 KGHSH and CDR2 LQKENI. The CDR3: CASSPGGTDTQYF. CDR3 DNA sequence: TGTGCCAGCTCACCCGGAGGAACAGATACGCAGTATTTT.

This rearrangement joins TRBV5-1 to TRBJ1-5; D remains ambiguous. This CDR3 comprises 13 residues. The V end lost 2 bases, the J end lost 0 bases, and 3 bases lay between the germline ends. Per the germline V gene, CDR1 is SGHRS and CDR2 is YFSETQ. CDR3 loop: CASSFDSNQPQHF. The CDR3, as DNA: TGCGCCAGCAGCTTTGATAGCAATCAGCCCCAGCATTTT.